The 23 T cell receptor beta chains reported below all come from one sample, sequenced in a study of CD8 T cells in Susac syndrome. Random hexamers were used to reverse transcribe an amount of about 0.45 to 1 ug RNA. One entry per CDR3 protein results from TCRdb running MiXCR on the immunoSEQ multiplex PCR reads. Here the sample spans approximately 190,000 distinct CDR3 sequences, 90% to 96% being singletons. The sample was CD4+ T cells from PBMCs. The receptors stem from a human donor with Susac syndrome.

The chain uses TRBV20-1 and TRBJ2-1, with unresolved D. Per the germline V gene, CDR1 is DFQATT and CDR2 is SNEGSKA (reference sequence). The CDR3 has 15 residues. The ends were cut back, 4 bases at V and 1 base at J, with 14 bases in the middle. DNA of the CDR3: TGCAGTGCTACTTCGCAAGGGCCGTCCTACAATGAGCAGTTCTTC. It yields the protein CSATSQGPSYNEQFF.

The chain has TRBV29-1 and TRBJ2-7, with no clear D. The V and J ends lost 7 bases and 2 bases respectively, with 12 bases between them. This CDR3 spans 12 amino acids. The germline V gene has CDR1 SQVTM and CDR2 ANQGSEA. The CDR3 nucleotides read TGCAGCGGCCGCGGCGGCACCTACGAGCAGTACTTC. It translates to CSGRGGTYEQYF.

The chain joins TRBV2 to TRBJ2-3; no reliable D call. CDR3 length equals 14 residues. Trimming stripped 2 bases from V and 6 bases from J, with 12 bases between. From germline, CDR1 is SNHLY and CDR2 FYNNEI. The CDR3 nucleotides are TGTGCCAGCAGTGAACGGCCCGGAAGGGATACGCAGTATTTT. This gives the protein CASSERPGRDTQYF.

The V and J genes are TRBV9 and TRBJ2-6, with TRBD1 matching 8 bases. V gave up 4 bases and J gave up 1 base; unmatched junction bases: 7. The CDR3 contains 17 residues. Per germline, CDR1 SGDLS and CDR2 YYNGEE. In DNA form, the CDR3 reads TGTGCCAGCAGCTTACAGGGGGTTTTATCTGGGGCCAACGTCCTGACTTTC. Its protein is CASSLQGVLSGANVLTF.

This clonotype is a singleton in its sample. The V gene is TRBV6-2 or TRBV6-3, the J gene TRBJ2-1; D is unclear. CDR1 is MNHEY, CDR2 SVGEGT, per germline. V lost 5 bases and J lost 12, with 14 bases in between. This CDR3 has 12 residues. The CDR3 coding sequence is TGTGCCAGCAGTAGAGAATCCGAGGTGCAGTTCTTC. Amino acid sequence: CASSRESEVQFF.

The chain uses TRBV28 and TRBJ1-4, with D tentatively TRBD1 (5 bases). CDR1 and CDR2 (germline): MDHEN, SYDVKM. Trimming cost V 10 bases and J 4 bases, with 10 bases left between them. CDR3 length: 12 amino acids. CDR3 region: CATHGGNEKLFF. CDR3 coding DNA: TGTGCCACCCACGGGGGTAATGAAAAACTGTTTTTT.

This chain links TRBV3-1 with TRBJ2-7; 7 bases agree with TRBD1. CDR1 and CDR2 (germline): LGHDT, YNNKEL (reference sequence). J gave up 5 bases and V 4 bases, and 8 bases lay outside the gene matches. This CDR3 is built from 14 residues. This chain's CDR3 is CASSLTGQNNEQYF. CDR3 in DNA: TGTGCCAGCAGCCTGACAGGGCAAAACAACGAGCAGTACTTC.

The genes are TRBV24-1 and TRBJ2-3; TRBD2 matches 16 bases. V was clipped by 4 bases and J by 1 base; unmatched bases: 10. The CDR3 extends over 20 amino acids. Germline CDR1 KGHDR, CDR2 SFDVKD. The CDR3 spells CATSDNRGTSGGARTDTQYF. The CDR3 DNA follows: TGTGCCACCAGTGACAACAGGGGGACTAGCGGGGGGGCCCGCACAGATACGCAGTATTTT.

CDR3: CASSPVGSRTQYF. Here the CDR3 DNA reads TGTGCCAGCAGCCCGGTCGGGAGCCGGACGCAGTACTTC. The chain uses TRBV7-6 and TRBJ2-7, with a possible D match to TRBD2 (6 bases). Germline V gene sequence: CDR1 SGHVS, CDR2 FNYEAQ. Trimming removed 5 bases at V and 9 bases at J, with 17 bases between. The length of the CDR3 is 13 residues.

The V call is TRBV5-4, the J call TRBJ1-2, with D perhaps matching TRBD1 (5 bases). The CDR3 runs 15 residues. Trimming cost V 4 bases and J 3 bases, with 16 bases left between them. CDR1 is SGHNT and CDR2 is YYREEE in the germline V gene (reference sequence). CDR3 residues: CASSDQRGGDYGYTF. The CDR3 DNA follows: TGTGCCAGCAGCGACCAACGCGGGGGGGACTATGGCTACACCTTC.

The chain has TRBV30 and TRBJ2-4; D tentatively reads TRBD1 or TRBD2 (5 bases each). Looked up from germline, CDR1 is GTSNPN and CDR2 is SVGIG (reference sequence). CDR3 length: 12 amino acids. V was pared by 1 base and J by 8 bases, with 9 bases between. CDR3 bases: TGTGCCTGGAGTGCAGGGACGGACATTCAGTACTTC. This translates into CAWSAGTDIQYF.

This chain's CDR3 is CASSTGGNEQYF. The DNA for the CDR3 is TGTGCCAGCAGCACAGGGGGGAACGAGCAGTACTTC. The V gene is TRBV7-9, the J gene TRBJ2-7; 8 positions match TRBD1. The CDR3 is made up of 12 amino acids. Germline trimming cut 5 bases from V and 5 bases from J; bases unmatched to any gene: 2. Germline V gene sequence: CDR1 SEHNR, CDR2 FQNEAQ (reference sequence).

This chain connects TRBV20-1 to TRBJ2-1, with 8 bases aligning to TRBD2. This CDR3 is 14 amino acids long. V shed 6 bases, J shed 7 bases, and the junction held 11 bases outside the gene matches. Germline CDR1 DFQATT, CDR2 SNEGSKA (reference sequence). The CDR3 protein is CSAPAPGLGNEQFF. CDR3 DNA: TGCAGTGCCCCGGCCCCGGGACTAGGAAATGAGCAGTTCTTC.

This clonotype was seen only a few times. This chain links TRBV12-3 or TRBV12-4 with TRBJ2-2; D ambiguous. The CDR3 spans 13 residues. Trimming shortened V by 3 bases and J by 3 bases, and 5 bases separated the two germline ends. The CDR3 nucleotides read TGTGCCAGCAGTTTGGCTGACACCGGGGAGCTGTTTTTT. Translation: CASSLADTGELFF.

The chain carries TRBV5-1 and TRBJ2-5, with D unresolved. Trimming removed 4 bases from V and 5 bases from J, with 15 bases in between. In germline, CDR1 is SGHRS, CDR2 YFSETQ. CDR3 length: 14 amino acids. CDR3 loop: CASSPTPQRETQYF. The CDR3, as DNA: TGCGCCAGCAGCCCGACTCCTCAGAGGGAGACCCAGTACTTC.

The rearrangement uses TRBV6-6 and TRBJ2-3, with D perhaps TRBD1 or TRBD2 (5 bases each). CDR3 length: 12 residues. Trimming left V 5 bases short and J 5 bases short, with 8 bases between. Germline CDR1 is MNHNY and CDR2 is SVGAGI (reference sequence). CDR3 sequence (DNA): TGTGCCAGCAGTGGGGGTGGAGATACGCAGTATTTT. Translated: CASSGGGDTQYF.

The chain recombines TRBV6-5 with TRBJ1-6; TRBD1 agrees at 8 bases. The CDR3 covers 14 residues. The junction had 7 bases not matched to a gene; V was cut back by 6 bases and J by 9 bases. Germline lookup yields CDR1 MNHEY and CDR2 SVGAGI. The CDR3 loop reads CASRPTGGGSPLHF. CDR3 nucleotide sequence: TGTGCCAGCAGACCAACAGGGGGGGGTTCACCCCTCCACTTT.

The chain employs TRBV18 and TRBJ2-1; 9 bases agree with TRBD1. This CDR3 has 14 amino acids. Unmatched junction bases numbered 6, after V lost 6 bases and J lost 6 bases. Germline V lookup: CDR1 KGHSH, CDR2 LQKENI. In DNA form, the CDR3 reads TGTGCCAGCTCCCTGAAGGGACAGGGCAATGAGCAGTTCTTC. Residues: CASSLKGQGNEQFF. The whole variable domain, remainder taken from reference TRBV18 and TRBJ2-1, is NAGVMQNPRHLVRRRGQEARLRCSPMKGHSHVYWYRQLPEEGLKFMVYLQKENIIDESGMPKERFSAEFPKEGPSILRIQQVVRGDSAAYFCASSLKGQGNEQFFGPGTRLTVL.

The rearrangement joins TRBV7-2 to TRBJ1-2; TRBD1 matches 9 bases. CDR3 length equals 15 residues. CDR1 is SGHTA and CDR2 is FQGNSA in the germline V gene. V was pared by 2 bases and J by 4 bases, with 5 bases of the junction left unmatched. The CDR3 region has the DNA TGTGCCAGCAGCTTACGGACAGGGGTGGGCTATGGCTACACCTTC. It yields the protein CASSLRTGVGYGYTF.

The CDR3: CASSLGQGATGANVLTF. The CDR3 DNA reads TGCGCCAGCAGCCTCGGACAGGGGGCAACTGGGGCCAACGTCCTGACTTTC. The rearrangement links TRBV4-1 to TRBJ2-6; 11 nucleotides match TRBD1. Per the germline V gene, CDR1 is MGHRA and CDR2 is YSYEKL. V gave up 4 bases and J gave up 2 bases; unmatched junction bases: 4. The CDR3 has 17 amino acids.

V is TRBV7-2 and J is TRBJ2-5; tentative D call: TRBD1 (6 bases). Trimming stripped 7 bases from V and 4 bases from J, with 13 bases between. Germline-derived CDR1 and CDR2 are SGHTA and FQGNSA. CDR3 length: 13 amino acids. CDR3 in DNA: TGTGCCAGCATGGGCTTCAGGGGAGAGACCCAGTACTTC. Protein: CASMGFRGETQYF.

CDR3 loop: CAISDLGVNTEAFF. The CDR3 nucleotides read TGTGCCATCAGTGATTTGGGGGTGAACACTGAAGCTTTCTTT. The chain employs TRBV10-3 and TRBJ1-1; TRBD1 is a possible D gene (5 bases). V was cut by 3 bases and J by 0 bases, with 8 bases left in between. This CDR3 is built from 14 residues. Germline V gives CDR1 ENHRY, CDR2 SYGVKD.

The chain has TRBV7-9 and TRBJ2-1, with D maybe TRBD2 (6 bases). From germline, CDR1 is SEHNR and CDR2 FQNEAQ (reference sequence). This CDR3 contains 14 residues. V lost 5 bases, J lost 0 bases, and 8 bases lay in between. CDR3 amino acids: CASSDGSSYNEQFF. The CDR3 region has the DNA TGTGCCAGCAGCGACGGGAGCTCCTACAATGAGCAGTTCTTC.